A few counts support the clone carrying this T cell receptor beta chain. The sample originates from a study of T cells after yellow fever vaccination. TCRdb re-analysed the 5' RACE reads in MiXCR, keeping a single row per CDR3 protein. Of roughly 190,000 distinct CDR3 sequences listed, approximately 10% are singletons. Looked up from germline, CDR1 is SGDLS and CDR2 is YYNGEE. The CDR3 sequence is 15 residues long. The junction had 5 bases not matched to a gene; V was cut back by 3 bases and J by 2 bases. Sequencing used CD8+ T cells sorted from PBMCs, obtained 15 days after the yellow fever booster vaccination. The clonotype originates from a man between 18 and 35 years old who received the YFV17D yellow fever vaccine. The chain couples TRBV9 to TRBJ2-3; the match to TRBD1 covers 8 bases. CDR3 amino acids: CASSARDRFTDTQYF. For the CDR3, the DNA is TGTGCCAGCAGCGCCCGGGACAGGTTCACAGATACGCAGTATTTT. Looking up the rest from reference TRBV9 and TRBJ2-3 gives the full variable domain: DSGVTQTPKHLITATGQRVTLRCSPRSGDLSVYWYQQSLDQGLQFLIQYYNGEERAKGNILERFSAQQFPDLHSELNLSSLELGDSALYFCASSARDRFTDTQYFGPGTRLTVL.